Listed here are 24 T cell receptor beta chains from one sample, sequenced in a study of T cells in Graves' hyperthyroidism and ophthalmopathy. TCR beta CDR3 sequences were amplified from RNA transcripts. Initially, a first-round RT-PCR of the TCR CDR3 employed the HTBI primer set. MiXCR, applied by TCRdb to the multiplex PCR reads, yields one record per CDR3 protein. The sample holds 350,000 to 400,000 distinct CDR3 sequences, approximately 20% seen once. Sequencing input: blood. All receptors derive from a woman aged 18-29 years with Graves' hyperthyroidism.

V and J are TRBV4-1 and TRBJ1-1, with D possibly being TRBD1 (5 bases). The CDR3 has 17 residues. Germline-derived CDR1 and CDR2 are MGHRA and YSYEKL. Trimming removed 3 bases at V and 2 bases at J, with 19 bases between. Written as DNA, the CDR3 is TGCGCCAGCAGCCACTTCGGGGGATGGGGAACAAACACTGAAGCTTTCTTT. This gives the protein CASSHFGGWGTNTEAFF.

The sample holds many counts of this clonotype. The chain carries TRBV11-2 and TRBJ1-1; 7 bases are a match to TRBD1. The junction had 6 bases not matched to a gene; V was cut back by 5 bases and J by 6 bases. CDR3 length: 13 residues. Germline V gene sequence: CDR1 SGHAT, CDR2 FQNNGV. The CDR3 loop reads CASSRGPESEAFF. The CDR3 DNA is TGTGCCAGCAGCAGGGGGCCGGAATCTGAAGCTTTCTTT.

This clonotype occurred many times. This chain joins TRBV29-1 and TRBJ2-5; a possible D gene is TRBD1 (6 bases). Deletions cut 3 bases from V and 0 bases from J, with 8 bases between. Looked up from germline, CDR1 is SQVTM and CDR2 is ANQGSEA. This CDR3 has 13 amino acids. CDR3 region: CSVERTDQETQYF. CDR3 coding DNA: TGCAGCGTTGAGAGGACAGACCAAGAGACCCAGTACTTC.

This chain connects TRBV6-2 or TRBV6-3 to TRBJ2-5; 7 nucleotides line up with TRBD1. The CDR3 is 14 residues long. The V segment lost 6 bases and the J segment 5 bases; nucleotides outside the gene matches: 9. Germline V gives CDR1 MNHEY, CDR2 SVGEGT. CDR3 amino acids: CASSPVNRGETQYF. The CDR3 region has the DNA TGTGCCAGCAGCCCTGTAAACAGGGGTGAGACCCAGTACTTC.

This clonotype was counted ten times or more. The V and J genes are TRBV11-2 and TRBJ2-7, with D hard to call. Trimming stripped 5 bases from V and 2 bases from J, with 10 bases between. The length of the CDR3 is 13 residues. Germline CDR1 SGHAT, CDR2 FQNNGV. CDR3 residues: CASSHTSTYEQYF. CDR3 DNA: TGTGCCAGCAGCCATACGAGCACCTACGAGCAGTACTTC. Complete variable domain (other parts from reference TRBV11-2 and TRBJ2-7): EAGVAQSPRYKIIEKRQSVAFWCNPISGHATLYWYQQILGQGPKLLIQFQNNGVVDDSQLPKDRFSAERLKGVDSTLKIQPAKLEDSAVYLCASSHTSTYEQYFGPGTRLTVT.

This clonotype was detected only a few times. The rearrangement links TRBV19 to TRBJ2-7; D gene uncertain. Germline CDR1 and CDR2: LNHDA and SQIVND (reference sequence). V dropped 5 bases and J dropped 0 bases, with 11 bases sitting between them. The CDR3 spans 14 residues. CDR3 sequence: CASSSTGSSYEQYF. DNA for the CDR3: TGTGCCAGTAGTTCGACTGGAAGCTCCTACGAGCAGTACTTC.

This clonotype has just one count. V usage is TRBV12-3 or TRBV12-4 and J usage is TRBJ2-7; TRBD1 agrees at 7 bases. V gave up 5 bases and J gave up 3 bases; unmatched junction bases: 7. The CDR3 has 14 amino acids. CDR3 sequence reads: CASSAGTAIYEQYF. CDR3 DNA: TGTGCCAGCAGTGCCGGGACAGCGATCTACGAGCAGTACTTC.

This clonotype was recorded at least ten times. The chain couples TRBV24-1 to TRBJ2-3; D ambiguous. This CDR3 spans 14 amino acids. The germline V and J ends were trimmed by 0 bases and 7 bases, with 10 bases remaining between them. Germline V gene data show CDR1 as KGHDR and CDR2 as SFDVKD. The CDR3 region has the DNA TGTGCCACCAGTGATTTGCGCCTCGGATATACGCAGTATTTT. This sequence encodes CATSDLRLGYTQYF.

This clonotype was observed many times. The chain carries TRBV2 and TRBJ1-5; a weak D match, TRBD1 (6 bases). CDR3 length: 13 residues. V was clipped by 9 bases and J by 5 bases, with 14 bases between them. Germline CDR1 reads SNHLY; CDR2 reads FYNNEI. In DNA, the CDR3 is TGTGCCAGTAACCCGGACAGAGATCAGCCCCAGCATTTT. Its protein product is CASNPDRDQPQHF.

The table lists this clonotype with many counts. The J gene is TRBJ1-5, the V gene TRBV19, with D hard to call. The CDR3 runs to 15 residues. Germline V gene data show CDR1 as LNHDA and CDR2 as SQIVND (reference sequence). Deletions cut 2 bases from V and 6 bases from J, with 14 bases between. The CDR3 DNA follows: TGTGCCAGTAGTATAACTGGAGTAGGAGGTCAGCCCCAGCATTTT. Amino acid sequence: CASSITGVGGQPQHF.

The table lists this clonotype with many counts. This sequence joins TRBV5-1 and TRBJ2-5; 7 bases are a match to TRBD1. The trim removed 0 bases at V and 5 bases at J, leaving 10 bases unmatched. Germline V gene sequence: CDR1 SGHRS, CDR2 YFSETQ. The CDR3 contains 16 residues. The CDR3 sequence: CASSLAGQPRGETQYF. CDR3 nucleotide sequence: TGCGCCAGCAGCTTGGCGGGACAGCCCCGTGGGGAGACCCAGTACTTC.

This clonotype was seen ten or more times. The chain carries TRBV5-1 and TRBJ2-7, with D perhaps given as TRBD1 or TRBD2 (6 bases each). Germline V gives CDR1 SGHRS, CDR2 YFSETQ. The CDR3 has 15 residues. V was trimmed by 7 bases and J by 0 bases, leaving 17 bases between them. CDR3 coding DNA: TGCGCCAGCGGACTAACAACAGGGAGCTCCTACGAGCAGTACTTC. Its protein is CASGLTTGSSYEQYF.

There are many counts of this clonotype. The chain uses TRBV5-1 and TRBJ2-7, with 10 bases matching TRBD1. CDR1 and CDR2 from the germline V gene are SGHRS and YFSETQ. The CDR3 covers 13 residues. V lost 4 bases and J lost 6; bases outside the gene matches: 4. CDR3 sequence: CASSTRTGGEQYF. The CDR3 bases are TGCGCCAGCAGCACCAGGACAGGGGGCGAGCAGTACTTC.

This clonotype was recorded at least ten times. In DNA, the CDR3 is TGTGCCAGCAGTTATCCAGGGGGCTTGGGCTACACCTTC. Its protein product is CASSYPGGLGYTF. This sequence joins TRBV28 and TRBJ1-2; 8 bases fit TRBD1. Germline V CDR1 and CDR2: MDHEN, SYDVKM. The CDR3 is 13 amino acids. The J segment lost 8 bases and the V segment lost 4 bases, leaving 6 bases of the junction unmatched.

The sample holds many counts of this clonotype. The chain joins TRBV6-4 to TRBJ1-2; 7 nucleotides match TRBD1. J lost 4 bases, V lost 0 bases, and 5 bases had no gene match. The CDR3 runs to 15 residues. CDR1 and CDR2 (germline): MRHNA, SNTAGT. The CDR3 protein is CASSDSAGGSYGYTF. The CDR3 region has the DNA TGTGCCAGCAGTGACTCGGCAGGGGGGAGCTATGGCTACACCTTC.

Only a few counts were recorded for this clonotype. CDR3 in DNA: TGTGCCTGGAGTCTTTTGCGACAGGGGGCAAGTGGGGCCAACGTCCTGACTTTC. Translated: CAWSLLRQGASGANVLTF. The gene calls are TRBV30 and TRBJ2-6, with 10 bases matching TRBD1. CDR1 is GTSNPN, CDR2 SVGIG, per germline (reference sequence). The CDR3 is made up of 18 amino acids. The V gene end was trimmed by 2 bases and the J gene end by 3 bases; junction bases not matched to a gene: 10.

The rearrangement joins TRBV7-9 to TRBJ2-7; tentatively, D is TRBD2 (5 bases). Deletions cut 0 bases from V and 7 bases from J, with 10 bases between. The CDR3 sequence is 13 residues long. Germline V gene data show CDR1 as SEHNR and CDR2 as FQNEAQ (reference sequence). The CDR3 DNA reads as TGTGCCAGCAGCTTAGCTTCTAGCCAAGAGCAGTACTTC. Translating it yields CASSLASSQEQYF.

This clonotype has at least ten counts. This rearrangement joins TRBV15 to TRBJ1-5; possibly TRBD1 for D (6 bases). CDR3 length: 15 residues. Trimming stripped 7 bases from V and 3 bases from J, with 16 bases between. Germline V gene sequence: CDR1 LNHNV, CDR2 YYDKDF (reference sequence). This CDR3 reads CATTPGADVNQPQHF. The CDR3 bases are TGTGCCACCACCCCAGGGGCCGATGTCAATCAGCCCCAGCATTTT.

The table lists this clonotype with many counts. V gene TRBV6-1 combines with J gene TRBJ2-5; tentative D call: TRBD2 (5 bases). V was shortened by 8 bases and J by 2 bases, with 15 bases between the two germline ends. The CDR3 loop spans 14 amino acids. Germline assignment: CDR1 MNHNS and CDR2 SASEGT. Here the CDR3 reads CASEPGFSQETQYF. In DNA form, the CDR3 reads TGTGCCAGCGAACCGGGATTCTCACAAGAGACCCAGTACTTC.

The rearrangement joins TRBV28 to TRBJ2-5; the D is unclear. This CDR3 spans 15 amino acids. The germline V gene has CDR1 MDHEN and CDR2 SYDVKM. Trimming shortened V by 8 bases and J by 4 bases, and 20 bases separated the two germline ends. The CDR3 protein is CASWEGRLRRETQYF. CDR3 in DNA: TGTGCCAGCTGGGAAGGCCGACTCAGGCGAGAGACCCAGTACTTC.

This clonotype was counted many times. The genes are TRBV7-6 and TRBJ1-2; D is ambiguous. Germline CDR1 is SGHVS and CDR2 is FNYEAQ. This CDR3 contains 15 residues. V shed 1 base and J shed 4 bases, with 13 bases lying between them. The CDR3, as DNA: TGTGCCAGCAGCTTAGGCCCGCAGGATGGCTATGGCTACACCTTC. Amino acid sequence: CASSLGPQDGYGYTF.

This clonotype has a count of ten or more. V gene TRBV6-1 combines with J gene TRBJ2-7; tentative D call: TRBD1 (6 bases). The CDR3 sequence is 12 residues long. The germline V gene encodes CDR1 MNHNS and CDR2 SASEGT. V shed 8 bases and J shed 2 bases, with 10 bases lying between them. In nucleotides, the CDR3 is TGTGCCAGCGGGGCAGGGGCCTACGAGCAGTACTTC. This gives the protein CASGAGAYEQYF.

This clonotype was counted at least ten times. This rearrangement joins TRBV20-1 to TRBJ2-7, with 11 positions matching TRBD2. V trimming: 6 bases; J trimming: 2 bases; junction bases outside the gene matches: 12. CDR1 DFQATT and CDR2 SNEGSKA come from the germline V gene (reference sequence). The length of the CDR3 is 16 residues. CDR3 sequence (DNA): TGCAGTGCCCAATGGTTACTAGCGGGGGTGGCCTACGAGCAGTACTTC. It yields the protein CSAQWLLAGVAYEQYF.

This clonotype showed up many times. This rearrangement joins TRBV11-2 to TRBJ2-7, with D possibly matching TRBD1 (6 bases). This CDR3 comprises 15 residues. Between the trimmed V and J ends, which lost 4 bases and 0 bases, there was a span of 13 bases. Germline CDR1 SGHAT, CDR2 FQNNGV. CDR3 DNA sequence: TGTGCCAGCAGCTGGGGCAGGGGATACTCCTACGAGCAGTACTTC. As protein: CASSWGRGYSYEQYF.